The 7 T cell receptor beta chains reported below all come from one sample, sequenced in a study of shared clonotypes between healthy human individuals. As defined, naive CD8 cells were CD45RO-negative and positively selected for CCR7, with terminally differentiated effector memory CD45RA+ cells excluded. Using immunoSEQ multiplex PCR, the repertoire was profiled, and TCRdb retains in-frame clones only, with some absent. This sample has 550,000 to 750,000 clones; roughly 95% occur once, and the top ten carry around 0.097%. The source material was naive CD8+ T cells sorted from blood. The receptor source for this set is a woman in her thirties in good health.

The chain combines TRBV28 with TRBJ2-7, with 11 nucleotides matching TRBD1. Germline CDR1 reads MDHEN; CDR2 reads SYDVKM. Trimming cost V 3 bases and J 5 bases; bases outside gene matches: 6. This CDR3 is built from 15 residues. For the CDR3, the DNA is TGTGCCAGCAGTTTCGGGACAGGGGGTATCCACGAGCAGTACTTC. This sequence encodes CASSFGTGGIHEQYF.

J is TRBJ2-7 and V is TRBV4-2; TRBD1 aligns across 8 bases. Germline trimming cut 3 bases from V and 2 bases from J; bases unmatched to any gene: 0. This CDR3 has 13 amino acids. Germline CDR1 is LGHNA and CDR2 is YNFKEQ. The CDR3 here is CASSQDRAYEQYF. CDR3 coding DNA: TGTGCCAGCAGCCAGGACAGGGCCTACGAGCAGTACTTC.

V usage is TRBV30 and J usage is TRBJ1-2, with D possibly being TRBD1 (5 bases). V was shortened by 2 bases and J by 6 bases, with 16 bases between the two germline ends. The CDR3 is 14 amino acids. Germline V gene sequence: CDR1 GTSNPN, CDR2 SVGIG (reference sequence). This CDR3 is CAWSHYPDTDGYTF. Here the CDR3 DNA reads TGTGCCTGGAGTCACTACCCGGACACCGATGGCTACACCTTC.

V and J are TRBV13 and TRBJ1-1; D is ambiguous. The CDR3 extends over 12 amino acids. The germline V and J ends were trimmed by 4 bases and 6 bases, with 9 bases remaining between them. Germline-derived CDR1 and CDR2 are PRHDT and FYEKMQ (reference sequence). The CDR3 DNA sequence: TGTGCCAGCAGCTCCGGCGGTCCTGAAGCTTTCTTT. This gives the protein CASSSGGPEAFF.

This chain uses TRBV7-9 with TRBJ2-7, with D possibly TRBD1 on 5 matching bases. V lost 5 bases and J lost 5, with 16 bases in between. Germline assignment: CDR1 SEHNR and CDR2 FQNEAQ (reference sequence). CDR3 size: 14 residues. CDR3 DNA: TGTGCCAGCAGCCACGACAGCTATCCCAACGAGCAGTACTTC. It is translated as CASSHDSYPNEQYF.

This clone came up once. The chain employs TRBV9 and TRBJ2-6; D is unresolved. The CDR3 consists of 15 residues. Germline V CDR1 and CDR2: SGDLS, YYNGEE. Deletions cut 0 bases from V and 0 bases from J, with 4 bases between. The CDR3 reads CASSVGDSGANVLTF. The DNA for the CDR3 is TGTGCCAGCAGCGTAGGGGACTCTGGGGCCAACGTCCTGACTTTC.

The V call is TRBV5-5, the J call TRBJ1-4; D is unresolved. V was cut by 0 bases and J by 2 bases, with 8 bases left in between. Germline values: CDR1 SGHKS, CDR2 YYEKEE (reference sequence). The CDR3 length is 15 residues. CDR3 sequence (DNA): TGTGCCAGCAGCTTGGTAGGGTCGACTAATGAAAAACTGTTTTTT. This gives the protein CASSLVGSTNEKLFF.